Presented here are 21 T cell receptor beta chains from one specimen sequenced in a study of cytomegalovirus exposure and HLA in healthy donors. Both 60 Vbeta primers and 13 Jbeta primers went into the PCR. Produced via immunoSEQ multiplex PCR; TCRdb's table is partial and in-frame only. This sample carries under 80,000 clones, 65% to 75% of them seen once, and the ten largest clones take 5% to 6.5%. The sequenced sample consisted of PBMCs. The receptor source for this set is a woman in her twenties or thirties in good health and CMV-seronegative.

The chain links TRBV4-2 to TRBJ1-5, with D perhaps TRBD1 (5 bases). Trimming removed 0 bases at V and 6 bases at J, with 12 bases between. Looked up from germline, CDR1 is LGHNA and CDR2 is YNFKEQ. The CDR3 extends over 15 amino acids. The CDR3 region is CASSQDIRGGQPQHF. Here the CDR3 DNA reads TGTGCCAGCAGCCAAGACATAAGGGGCGGTCAGCCCCAGCATTTT.

In the case of this clone: The sample holds other DNA sequences that translate to the same CDR3. The chain uses TRBV29-1 and TRBJ2-2; TRBD1 aligns across 8 bases. This CDR3 is 13 amino acids long. The germline V gene has CDR1 SQVTM and CDR2 ANQGSEA. V lost 7 bases to trimming and J lost 6 bases; unmatched junction nucleotides: 7. The CDR3 reads CSARQGIAGELFF. As DNA, the CDR3 is TGCAGCGCCCGACAGGGGATCGCCGGGGAGCTGTTTTTT.

The CDR3: CASSYSKGGRDTIYF. CDR3 sequence (DNA): TGTGCCAGCAGTTACTCGAAAGGGGGTAGGGACACCATATATTTT. The V and J genes are TRBV6-6 and TRBJ1-3, with D perhaps matching TRBD1 (6 bases). V lost 0 bases to trimming and J lost 8 bases, with 14 bases between them. Germline CDR1 MNHNY, CDR2 SVGAGI (reference sequence). The CDR3 loop spans 15 amino acids.

V is TRBV5-1 and J is TRBJ1-1, with D possibly matching TRBD1 (5 bases). From germline, CDR1 is SGHRS and CDR2 YFSETQ. This CDR3 has 15 amino acids. The V gene lost 0 bases and the J gene lost 4 bases, with 13 bases spanning the gap. The CDR3 is CASSLEPGSVTEAFF. In DNA, the CDR3 is TGCGCCAGCAGCTTGGAACCAGGGTCGGTCACTGAAGCTTTCTTT.

V usage is TRBV18 and J usage is TRBJ2-3; 9 positions agree with TRBD2. This CDR3 is built from 16 residues. The germline V gene encodes CDR1 KGHSH and CDR2 LQKENI. V shed 3 bases and J 3 bases; nucleotides not matched to a gene: 7. The CDR3 DNA reads as TGTGCCAGCTCACCCTGGTCTAGCGGGGCTACAGATACGCAGTATTTT. It encodes CASSPWSSGATDTQYF.

This chain links TRBV7-8 with TRBJ2-2; TRBD2 matches at 9 bases. Germline V gene data show CDR1 as SGHVS and CDR2 as FQNEAQ. The CDR3 runs 18 residues. Trimming took 5 bases from V and 4 from J; bases not matched to a gene: 14. CDR3 sequence reads: CASSQWSAGGPITGELFF. The CDR3 DNA sequence: TGTGCCAGCAGCCAGTGGTCCGCGGGAGGGCCTATCACCGGGGAGCTGTTTTTT.

The rearrangement links TRBV11-3 to TRBJ2-1; 11 nucleotides match TRBD2. Unmatched junction bases numbered 6, after V lost 4 bases and J lost 4 bases. This CDR3 has 16 amino acids. Germline V lookup: CDR1 SGHNT, CDR2 YENEEA. In DNA, the CDR3 is TGTGCCAGCAGCTCCGGGACTAGCGGAAGATACAATGAGCAGTTCTTC. Protein sequence: CASSSGTSGRYNEQFF.

The V gene is TRBV7-2, the J gene TRBJ2-1, with D perhaps matching TRBD1 (5 bases). CDR1 and CDR2 from the germline V gene are SGHTA and FQGNSA. V was shortened by 4 bases and J by 9 bases, with 10 bases between the two germline ends. The CDR3 loop spans 12 amino acids. The DNA for the CDR3 is TGTGCCAGCAGCTCGGACATCGGTGAGCAGTTCTTC. It translates to CASSSDIGEQFF.

V and J are TRBV7-2 and TRBJ1-2; possible D gene TRBD1, 6 bases. CDR1 is SGHTA and CDR2 is FQGNSA in the germline V gene. This CDR3 is 13 amino acids long. The V end lost 6 bases, the J end lost 4 bases, and 12 bases lay between the germline ends. CDR3 coding DNA: TGTGCCAGCAGTCGACGGACAGCCTATGGCTACACCTTC. The encoded protein is CASSRRTAYGYTF. The whole variable domain, filled in from reference TRBV7-2 and TRBJ1-2, reads GAGVSQSPSNKVTEKGKDVELRCDPISGHTALYWYRQSLGQGLEFLIYFQGNSAPDKSGLPSDRFSAERTGGSVSTLTIQRTQQEDSAVYLCASSRRTAYGYTFGSGTRLTVV.

Only a few counts were recorded for this clone. The genes are TRBV28 and TRBJ1-4, with 8 bases that match TRBD1. Germline lookup yields CDR1 MDHEN and CDR2 SYDVKM. The length of the CDR3 is 15 residues. The ends lost 3 bases at V and 14 bases at J; junction bases unmatched: 14. Here the CDR3 DNA reads TGTGCCAGCAGTTTTAAGGGAGGGCAGGGGGCCTCTCTGTTTTTT. Residues: CASSFKGGQGASLFF.

This clone has a single count. The chain is built from TRBV19 and TRBJ2-1; D gene unclear. Germline V CDR1 and CDR2: LNHDA, SQIVND (reference sequence). V shed 0 bases and J shed 9 bases, with 15 bases lying between them. The CDR3 sequence is 15 residues long. The CDR3 loop is CASSIDQTAVSEQFF. The CDR3, as DNA: TGTGCCAGTAGTATAGATCAAACAGCCGTATCTGAGCAGTTCTTC.

V usage is TRBV5-1 and J usage is TRBJ1-1; 7 nucleotides agree with TRBD1. The germline V gene has CDR1 SGHRS and CDR2 YFSETQ. Trimming took 3 bases from V and 3 from J; bases not matched to a gene: 8. This CDR3 region has 15 residues. CDR3 amino acids: CASSSSGQRYTEAFF. The CDR3 DNA reads TGCGCCAGCAGCTCGTCGGGACAGAGGTACACTGAAGCTTTCTTT.

The chain carries TRBV20-1 and TRBJ2-5, with D possibly TRBD1 on 5 matching bases. This CDR3 region has 11 residues. Germline CDR1 DFQATT, CDR2 SNEGSKA (reference sequence). Trimming removed 0 bases at V and 7 bases at J, with 6 bases between. CDR3 in amino acids: CSARDRGTQYF. DNA for the CDR3: TGCAGTGCTAGAGATAGGGGGACCCAGTACTTC.

The V and J genes are TRBV9 and TRBJ2-2, with a possible D match to TRBD1 (6 bases). This CDR3 has 16 residues. Germline-derived CDR1 and CDR2 are SGDLS and YYNGEE. V was trimmed by 1 base and J by 1 base, leaving 11 bases between them. The CDR3 region is CASSVTGFRNTGELFF. CDR3 sequence (DNA): TGTGCCAGCAGCGTAACAGGGTTTCGGAACACCGGGGAGCTGTTTTTT. The full variable domain, with the rest looked up from reference TRBV9 and TRBJ2-2, is DSGVTQTPKHLITATGQRVTLRCSPRSGDLSVYWYQQSLDQGLQFLIQYYNGEERAKGNILERFSAQQFPDLHSELNLSSLELGDSALYFCASSVTGFRNTGELFFGEGSRLTVL.

The chain is built from TRBV15 and TRBJ1-4, with D maybe TRBD1 (5 bases). There are 14 residues in the CDR3. Per germline, CDR1 LNHNV and CDR2 YYDKDF (reference sequence). V was pared by 1 base and J by 9 bases, with 12 bases between. The CDR3 sequence: CATSRAGDSKKLFF. CDR3 sequence (DNA): TGTGCCACCAGCAGAGCCGGGGACTCGAAAAAACTGTTTTTT.

The chain couples TRBV6-1 to TRBJ2-7; TRBD2 matches at 8 bases. Germline trimming cut 6 bases from V and 1 base from J; bases unmatched to any gene: 5. Looked up from germline, CDR1 is MNHNS and CDR2 is SASEGT. The CDR3 covers 14 residues. CDR3 DNA: TGTGCCAGCAGGAATAGCGGGGCTTCCTACGAGCAGTACGTC. It codes for CASRNSGASYEQYV.

V gene TRBV19 combines with J gene TRBJ2-1; D is perhaps TRBD2 (5 bases). Trimming shortened V by 0 bases and J by 10 bases, and 13 bases separated the two germline ends. The CDR3 spans 14 residues. CDR1 is LNHDA, CDR2 SQIVND, per germline (reference sequence). The CDR3: CASSIDLRAREQFF. The CDR3 DNA reads TGTGCCAGTAGTATAGATCTGAGGGCCAGGGAGCAGTTCTTC.

The chain joins TRBV19 to TRBJ1-2, with D unclear. CDR1 and CDR2 from the germline V gene are LNHDA and SQIVND (reference sequence). V was clipped by 5 bases and J by 3 bases, with 13 bases between them. The CDR3 has 14 residues. The CDR3 coding sequence is TGTGCCAGTAGTGACCTGGAGGGAGACTATGGCTACACCTTC. Protein: CASSDLEGDYGYTF. Supplemented by reference TRBV19 and TRBJ1-2, the full variable domain reads DGGITQSPKYLFRKEGQNVTLSCEQNLNHDAMYWYRQDPGQGLRLIYYSQIVNDFQKGDIAEGYSVSREKKESFPLTVTSAQKNPTAFYLCASSDLEGDYGYTFGSGTRLTVV.

The chain has TRBV19 and TRBJ2-4; TRBD2 matches 8 bases. CDR3 length equals 14 residues. J was trimmed by 1 base and V by 7 bases; bases with no gene match: 3. Germline loops: CDR1 LNHDA, CDR2 SQIVND (reference sequence). The CDR3 nucleotides are TGTGCCAGTACTCGCGGGGGGGCCAAAAACATTCAGTACTTC. Protein: CASTRGGAKNIQYF.

This clone was seen only once. The chain carries TRBV7-2 and TRBJ1-3, with TRBD1 matching over 9 bases. The ends lost 5 bases at V and 0 bases at J; junction bases unmatched: 8. The CDR3 contains 17 residues. Germline assignment: CDR1 SGHTA and CDR2 FQGNSA. The CDR3 here is CASSTTGGWSSGNTIYF. DNA of the CDR3: TGTGCCAGCAGCACAACAGGGGGCTGGAGCTCTGGAAACACCATATATTTT.

This sequence joins TRBV19 and TRBJ2-7; 8 bases match TRBD1. Germline CDR1 and CDR2: LNHDA and SQIVND (reference sequence). The ends lost 5 bases at V and 3 bases at J; junction bases unmatched: 3. The CDR3 loop spans 13 amino acids. CDR3 DNA sequence: TGTGCCAGTAGTCTGGACAGGGACTACGAGCAGTACTTC. It is translated as CASSLDRDYEQYF.